Reported below is one TCR beta chain. The antigen remains undetermined. Per germline, CDR1 MNHEY and CDR2 SVGAGI. This CDR3 is built from 14 residues. Trimming left V 6 bases short and J 7 bases short, with 16 bases between. PCR was performed using 60 Vbeta and 13 Jbeta primers. TCRdb's table, derived via immunoSEQ multiplex PCR, lists solely in-frame clones and lacks some. This table holds more than 100,000 clones. The sample is drawn from a study of cytomegalovirus exposure and HLA in healthy donors. Study conclusions and caveats: Using the classifier, cytomegalovirus status was reportedly diagnosed with high specificity and sensitivity.

The receptor was isolated from a man aged 40-49 years in good health and CMV-seronegative. What was sequenced was PBMCs. The V and J genes are TRBV6-5 and TRBJ1-5, with D perhaps TRBD1 (5 bases). The CDR3 DNA is TGTGCCAGCAGGCCTGGGGGGGGTGGACAGCCCCAGCATTTT. It codes for CASRPGGGGQPQHF.